This is a list of T cell receptor beta chains from one sample in a study of shared clonotypes between healthy human individuals. Clones were read by immunoSEQ multiplex PCR, and TCRdb kept only the in-frame ones, dropping some. The sample includes about 1 million clones, about 76% of them seen just once. The source material was memory CD4+ T cells sorted from blood. The receptor source for this set is a man between 18 and 29 years old in good health. Both conserved end residues are trimmed from each CDR3.

cdr3_length,v_call,cdr3_aa
10,TRBV7-2,ASSFPLSPLH
14,TRBV19,ASSILTTGSGNTIY
13,TRBV7-9,ASSLGTGGYEKLF
9,TRBV25-1,ASRDRGTIY
12,TRBV18,ASSPGLSSYEQY
13,TRBV5-4,ASSYPTSIDYGYT
13,TRBV5-1,ASSHGTGGSYEQY
15,TRBV5-1,ASSSGQGFRLDYGYT
13,TRBV5-1,ASSRGTEDRNTIY
13,TRBV10-2,ASSERGTGGETQY